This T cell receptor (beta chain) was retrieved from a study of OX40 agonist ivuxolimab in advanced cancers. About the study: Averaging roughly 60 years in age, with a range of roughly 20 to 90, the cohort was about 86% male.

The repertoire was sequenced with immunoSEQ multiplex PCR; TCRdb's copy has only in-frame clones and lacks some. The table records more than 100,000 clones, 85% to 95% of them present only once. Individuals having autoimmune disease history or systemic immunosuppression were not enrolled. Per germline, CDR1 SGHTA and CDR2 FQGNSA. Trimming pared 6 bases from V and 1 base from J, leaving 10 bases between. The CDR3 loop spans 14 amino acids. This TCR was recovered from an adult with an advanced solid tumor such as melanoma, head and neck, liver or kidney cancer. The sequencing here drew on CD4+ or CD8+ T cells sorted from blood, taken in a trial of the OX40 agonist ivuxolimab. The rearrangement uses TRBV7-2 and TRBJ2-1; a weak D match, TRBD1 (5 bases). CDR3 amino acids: CASSRQGSYNEQFF. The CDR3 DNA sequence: TGTGCCAGCAGTCGTCAGGGATCCTACAATGAGCAGTTCTTC. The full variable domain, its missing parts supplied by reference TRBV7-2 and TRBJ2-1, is GAGVSQSPSNKVTEKGKDVELRCDPISGHTALYWYRQSLGQGLEFLIYFQGNSAPDKSGLPSDRFSAERTGGSVSTLTIQRTQQEDSAVYLCASSRQGSYNEQFFGPGTRLTVL.